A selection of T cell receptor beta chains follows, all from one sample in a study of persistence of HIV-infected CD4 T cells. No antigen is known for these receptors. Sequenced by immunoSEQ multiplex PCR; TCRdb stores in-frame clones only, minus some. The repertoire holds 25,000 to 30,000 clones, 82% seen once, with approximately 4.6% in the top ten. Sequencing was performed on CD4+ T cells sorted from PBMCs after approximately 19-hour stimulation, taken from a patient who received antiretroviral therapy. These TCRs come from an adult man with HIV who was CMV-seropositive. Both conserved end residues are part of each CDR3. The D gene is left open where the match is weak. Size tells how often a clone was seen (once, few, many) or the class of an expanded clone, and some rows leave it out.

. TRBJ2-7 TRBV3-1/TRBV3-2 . TGTGCCAGCAGCCAAGCAGGAGGGGAGCAGTACTTC CASSQAGGEQYF
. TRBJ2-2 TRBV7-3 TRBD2 TGTGCCAGCAGACGGACAAGCGGGGGGAACACCGGGGAGCTGTTTTTT CASRRTSGGNTGELFF
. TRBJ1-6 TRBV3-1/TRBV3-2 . TGTGCCAGCAGCGTTGGCAGTTTAAATTCACCCCTCCACTTT CASSVGSLNSPLHF
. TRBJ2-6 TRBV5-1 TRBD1 TGCGCCAGCAGCTTGGCACAGGGGAGAGGGGCCAACGTCCTGACTTTC CASSLAQGRGANVLTF
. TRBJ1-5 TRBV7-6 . TGTGCCAGCAGTTTAGGGCAGAGCAATCAGCCCCAGCATTTT CASSLGQSNQPQHF
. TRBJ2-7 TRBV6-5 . TGTGCCAGCAGTTCCTCGGGGGCAGGGTTGTACGAGCAGTACTTC CASSSSGAGLYEQYF
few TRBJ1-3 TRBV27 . TGTGCCAGCAGGGCCCCCGGGTTTGGGGGAAACACCATATATTTT CASRAPGFGGNTIYF
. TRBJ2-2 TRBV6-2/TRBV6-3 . TGTGCCAGCAGCACCGGGACGTTCCGTGGACCAAACACCGGGGAGCTGTTTTTT CASSTGTFRGPNTGELFF
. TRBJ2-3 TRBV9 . TGTGCCAGCAGCGTAAATCGACAGTCGACGCAGTATTTT CASSVNRQSTQYF
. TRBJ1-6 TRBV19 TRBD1 TGTGCCACAACGGGAGACAGGGATAATTCACCCCTCCACTTT CATTGDRDNSPLHF
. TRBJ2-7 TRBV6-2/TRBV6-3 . TGTGCCAGCAGCGCCAACCACGAGCAGTACTTC CASSANHEQYF
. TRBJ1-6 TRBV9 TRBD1 TGTGCCAGCAGCGTAGGGGGGACAGGGTATTGGGATAATTCACCCCTCCACTTT CASSVGGTGYWDNSPLHF
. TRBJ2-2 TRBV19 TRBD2 TGTGCCAGTAGTAGGACTAGCGGGGGTACCGGGGAGCTGTTTTTT CASSRTSGGTGELFF
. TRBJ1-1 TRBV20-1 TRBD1 TGCAGTGCTAGTCCCGGTACAGGGGGAAGAATGAACACTGAAGCTTTCTTT CSASPGTGGRMNTEAFF
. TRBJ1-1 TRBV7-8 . TGTGCCAGCAGCTTTCCTGGCACTGAAGCTTTCTTT CASSFPGTEAFF
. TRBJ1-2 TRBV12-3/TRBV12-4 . TGTGCCAGCAGTTCGAGAGGGCCTCAAAGCTACACCTTC CASSSRGPQSYTF
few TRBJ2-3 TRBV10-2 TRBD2 TGCGCCAGCGAACGGGGGGGCCGCGTCGCAGATACGCAGTATTTT CASERGGRVADTQYF
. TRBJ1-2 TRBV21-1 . TGTGCCAGCAGCACGCGAACGCCGGGACAGGGATTGAGTAATGGCTACACCTTC CASSTRTPGQGLSNGYTF
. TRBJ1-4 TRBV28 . TGTGCCAGCAGGCCCCTGGGGACTGCAACTAATGAAAAACTGTTTTTT CASRPLGTATNEKLFF
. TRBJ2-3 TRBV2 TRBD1 TGTGCCAGCAGTGAAAGGACAGGGTGGGGCACAGATACGCAGTATTTT CASSERTGWGTDTQYF
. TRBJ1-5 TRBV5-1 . TGCGCCAGCAGCTTGGAACTGGGAAATCAGCCCCAGCATTTT CASSLELGNQPQHF
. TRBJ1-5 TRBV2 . TGTGCCAGCAGAGGGACGATCAATCAGCCCCAGCATTTT CASRGTINQPQHF